This T cell receptor beta chain was identified during a study of cytomegalovirus exposure and HLA in healthy donors. The study, taken as a whole, reports: From TCR beta sequences, most subjects' HLA-A and HLA-B alleles were reportedly predicted accurately.

Regarding this clone: Its antigen is still unknown.

The PCR was carried out with 60 Vbeta primers and 13 Jbeta primers. Some clones are missing from TCRdb's copy, which holds only in-frame ones; the method was immunoSEQ multiplex PCR. This sample contains about 200,000 clones. Germline CDR1 reads SGDLS; CDR2 reads YYNGEE. Trimming pared 0 bases from V and 1 base from J, leaving 13 bases between. The CDR3 extends over 16 amino acids. Material for sequencing was PBMCs. This TCR was sampled from a boy younger than 18 in good health and CMV-seronegative. The V and J genes are TRBV9 and TRBJ1-1, with D possibly being TRBD1 (5 bases). This CDR3 reads CASSVGGGGRNTEAFF. The CDR3 bases are TGTGCCAGCAGCGTAGGGGGGGGAGGACGGAACACTGAAGCTTTCTTT.